These 3 T cell receptor beta chains share one sample of origin, sequenced in a study of post-analysis software for immune sequencing data. Study results and caveats: Several TRBV segments (TRBV5-6, TRBV5-1 and TRBV20-1 among them) occurred more frequently in patients than in controls.

The TCR beta cDNA libraries carried unique molecular identifiers. One entry per CDR3 protein, called by TCRdb with MiXCR from the PCR reads. Among under 200,000 distinct CDR3 sequences listed, about 30% were seen once. Which antigens these TCRs recognize remains unknown. The sample comprised blood. These receptors were obtained from a girl aged 2 to 17 with multiple sclerosis.

The chain couples TRBV28 to TRBJ1-1, with unresolved D. V gave up 8 bases and J gave up 10 bases, with 23 bases separating them. The CDR3 extends over 14 amino acids. Germline CDR1 reads MDHEN; CDR2 reads SYDVKM. CDR3 coding DNA: TGTGCCAGCGGACTTTTGGACGGGCGAGGGAGAGCTTTCTTT. This sequence encodes CASGLLDGRGRAFF.

With respect to this clonotype: A much more abundant neighbour one base away suggests this may be a read error. The genes are TRBV5-1 and TRBJ2-1; 11 nucleotides agree with TRBD2. The CDR3 consists of 16 residues. Looked up from germline, CDR1 is SGHRS and CDR2 is YFSETQ. CDR3 sequence: CASSPEGTSGYNGQFF. CDR3 DNA sequence: TGCGCCAGCAGCCCGGAAGGGACTAGCGGCTACAATGGGCAGTTCTTC.

This clonotype was counted many times. Compared with germline, one end of the junction differs, possibly owing to a read error. CDR3 region: CASSLAGGTDTQYF. DNA of the CDR3: TGTGCCAGCAGTTTAGCGGGGGGTACAGATACGCAGTATTTT. This sequence joins TRBV7-2 and TRBJ2-3; 10 bases are shared with TRBD2. The CDR3 consists of 14 residues. Per the germline V gene, CDR1 is SGHTA and CDR2 is FQGNSA.